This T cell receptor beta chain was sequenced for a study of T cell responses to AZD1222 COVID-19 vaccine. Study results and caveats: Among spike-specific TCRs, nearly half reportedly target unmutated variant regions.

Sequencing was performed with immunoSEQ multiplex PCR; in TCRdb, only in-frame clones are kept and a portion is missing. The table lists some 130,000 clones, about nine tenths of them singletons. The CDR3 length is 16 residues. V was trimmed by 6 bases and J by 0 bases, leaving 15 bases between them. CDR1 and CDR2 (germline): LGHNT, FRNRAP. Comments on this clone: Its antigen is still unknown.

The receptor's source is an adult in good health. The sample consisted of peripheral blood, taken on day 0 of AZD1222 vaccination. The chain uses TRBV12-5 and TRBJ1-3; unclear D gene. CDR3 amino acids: CASGPRGSSSGNTIYF. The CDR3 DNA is TGTGCTAGTGGACCCAGAGGGTCCAGCTCTGGAAACACCATATATTTT. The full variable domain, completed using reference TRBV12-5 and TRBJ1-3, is DARVTQTPRHKVTEMGQEVTMRCQPILGHNTVFWYRQTMMQGLELLAYFRNRAPLDDSGMPKDRFSAEMPDATLATLKIQPSEPRDSAVYFCASGPRGSSSGNTIYFGEGSWLTVV.